The 20 T cell receptor beta chains below all came from one sample that was sequenced in a study of blood T cell repertoires in COVID-19. This table comes from immunoSEQ multiplex PCR, and its TCRdb copy is limited to in-frame clones, with some not included. Of 150,000 or so clones listed, around 73% are singletons. Sequenced sample: PBMCs or T cells enriched from blood (not recorded which). The source of these receptors is a woman aged 45-65 years who had recovered from COVID-19.

The V and J genes are TRBV15 and TRBJ1-4, with TRBD1 matching over 8 bases. The CDR3 loop spans 16 amino acids. Looked up from germline, CDR1 is LNHNV and CDR2 is YYDKDF (reference sequence). The V and J ends lost 0 bases and 5 bases, in that order; junction bases with no gene match: 5. CDR3 sequence (DNA): TGTGCCACCAGCAGAGATTCGGACAGGGAGAATGAAAAACTGTTTTTT. Protein: CATSRDSDRENEKLFF.

The chain combines TRBV5-1 with TRBJ2-1; 11 positions agree with TRBD2. Germline V gives CDR1 SGHRS, CDR2 YFSETQ. The CDR3 length is 15 residues. Trimming cost V 5 bases and J 3 bases; bases outside gene matches: 4. CDR3 sequence: CASRLTSGDYNEQFF. The CDR3, as DNA: TGCGCCAGCAGATTGACTAGCGGGGACTACAATGAGCAGTTCTTC.

This chain joins TRBV4-1 and TRBJ2-5; 9 bases map to TRBD2. V lost 0 bases and J lost 5; bases outside the gene matches: 7. CDR1 and CDR2 from the germline V gene are MGHRA and YSYEKL. The CDR3 has 16 amino acids. The chain's CDR3 is CASSQDGSGGPETQYF. The CDR3 DNA follows: TGCGCCAGCAGCCAAGATGGAAGCGGGGGGCCGGAGACCCAGTACTTC.

The chain employs TRBV19 and TRBJ2-3, with a possible D match to TRBD1 (6 bases). The CDR3 extends over 13 amino acids. Germline-derived CDR1 and CDR2 are LNHDA and SQIVND (reference sequence). Deletions cut 5 bases from V and 5 bases from J, with 11 bases between. The CDR3 protein is CASSHRTEDTQYF. CDR3 DNA sequence: TGTGCCAGTAGTCACCGGACAGAAGATACGCAGTATTTT.

The V call is TRBV11-3, the J call TRBJ2-3; 10 nucleotides match TRBD2. The CDR3 spans 15 residues. Germline V gene data show CDR1 as SGHNT and CDR2 as YENEEA. Trimming cost V 1 base and J 5 bases; bases outside gene matches: 3. The CDR3 sequence: CASSLAAGGQDTQYF. DNA for the CDR3: TGTGCCAGCAGCTTAGCAGCGGGGGGGCAAGATACGCAGTATTTT.

The chain is built from TRBV5-4 and TRBJ1-3, with TRBD1 matching over 8 bases. V lost 4 bases and J lost 3; bases outside the gene matches: 6. The CDR3 spans 15 residues. Germline values: CDR1 SGHNT, CDR2 YYREEE (reference sequence). The chain's CDR3 is CASSRDRGNGNTIYF. In DNA form, the CDR3 reads TGTGCCAGCAGCCGAGACAGGGGAAATGGAAACACCATATATTTT.

The chain recombines TRBV28 with TRBJ2-2; TRBD1 matches at 8 bases. The ends lost 6 bases at V and 2 bases at J; junction bases unmatched: 8. The CDR3 runs to 16 residues. Looked up from germline, CDR1 is MDHEN and CDR2 is SYDVKM. This CDR3 reads CASSSLGQGNTGELFF. In DNA, the CDR3 is TGTGCCAGCAGCTCCTTAGGACAGGGAAACACCGGGGAGCTGTTTTTT.

The chain links TRBV24-1 to TRBJ2-1; 8 bases are shared with TRBD1. Germline CDR1 is KGHDR and CDR2 is SFDVKD. CDR3 length: 16 amino acids. J lost 0 bases, V lost 4 bases, and 4 bases had no gene match. In nucleotides, the CDR3 is TGTGCCACCAGTGACCCCCAGGGGGCCTCCTACAATGAGCAGTTCTTC. As protein: CATSDPQGASYNEQFF.

This clone was seen only once. The J gene is TRBJ2-5, the V gene TRBV3-1 (or the pseudogene TRBV3-2), with 10 bases lining up with TRBD2. The CDR3 sequence is 20 residues long. Germline V gene lookup returns CDR1 LGHDT and CDR2 YNNKEL (reference sequence). With 6 bases clipped from V and 4 bases from J, the junction kept 23 bases outside the gene matches. CDR3 sequence (DNA): TGTGCCAGCAGAAAAGAAAGCGGCAGCGGGGGGGCCCGGGCATTAGAGACCCAGTACTTC. Amino acids: CASRKESGSGGARALETQYF.

The J gene is TRBJ1-1, the V gene TRBV9; TRBD1 might be the D (5 bases). Trimming left V 0 bases short and J 4 bases short, with 10 bases between. The CDR3 totals 14 residues. Germline CDR1 is SGDLS and CDR2 is YYNGEE. The CDR3 nucleotides are TGTGCCAGCAGCGTAGACGGGGGGAGCACTGAAGCTTTCTTT. It specifies CASSVDGGSTEAFF.

As DNA, the CDR3 is TGTGCCAGTAGTTTGGGACAGACAAGACTCACTGAAGCTTTCTTT. Its translation is CASSLGQTRLTEAFF. J is TRBJ1-1 and V is TRBV19; 7 bases map to TRBD1. The ends lost 5 bases at V and 4 bases at J; junction bases unmatched: 10. There are 15 residues in the CDR3. Per germline, CDR1 LNHDA and CDR2 SQIVND (reference sequence).

Only one count was recorded for this clone. The chain couples TRBV28 to TRBJ2-5; TRBD2 matches 16 bases. V shed 5 bases and J 5 bases; nucleotides not matched to a gene: 14. Germline-derived CDR1 and CDR2 are MDHEN and SYDVKM. This CDR3 is built from 19 residues. The CDR3, as DNA: TGTGCCAGCAGTAAAATCGGGACTAGCGGGGGGGCCGTTCTGGAGACCCAGTACTTC. As protein: CASSKIGTSGGAVLETQYF.

J is TRBJ2-3 and V is TRBV7-3; 10 bases align to TRBD1. In germline, CDR1 is SGHTA, CDR2 FQGTGA. The CDR3 consists of 15 residues. Losses at the gene ends were 5 bases for V and 6 bases for J; bases not matched to a gene: 8. The CDR3 DNA reads as TGTGCCAGCAGCAGACAGGGGGCCCGGCCCGATACGCAGTATTTT. As protein: CASSRQGARPDTQYF. The full variable domain, with the rest looked up from reference TRBV7-3 and TRBJ2-3, is GAGVSQTPSNKVTEKGKYVELRCDPISGHTALYWYRQSLGQGPEFLIYFQGTGAADDSGLPNDRFFAVRPEGSVSTLKIQRTERGDSAVYLCASSRQGARPDTQYFGPGTRLTVL.

The chain employs TRBV7-2 and TRBJ2-5; 7 nucleotides align to TRBD2. CDR3 size: 14 residues. The germline V gene has CDR1 SGHTA and CDR2 FQGNSA. V lost 0 bases, J lost 3 bases, and 1 base stayed unmatched. CDR3 residues: CASSLAGGEETQYF. For the CDR3, the DNA is TGTGCCAGCAGCTTAGCGGGGGGGGAAGAGACCCAGTACTTC.

This clone has just a few counts. The V gene is TRBV10-3, the J gene TRBJ2-1; TRBD1 might be the D (5 bases). V lost 9 bases and J lost 9, with 15 bases in between. Germline V gene sequence: CDR1 ENHRY, CDR2 SYGVKD. This CDR3 comprises 12 residues. The CDR3: CAIGVGQAEQFF. CDR3 in DNA: TGTGCCATAGGGGTGGGGCAAGCTGAGCAGTTCTTC.

This clone was picked up a small number of times. The rearrangement uses TRBV30 and TRBJ1-6; 7 nucleotides agree with TRBD1. Germline V gene lookup returns CDR1 GTSNPN and CDR2 SVGIG (reference sequence). After removal of 7 bases from V and 0 bases from J, the junction contained 12 bases not matched to a gene. The CDR3 has 17 residues. This CDR3 is CASDLQGQGSYNSPLHF. The CDR3 nucleotides read TGTGCCTCGGATCTACAGGGGCAGGGCTCCTATAATTCACCCCTCCACTTT.

The CDR3 nucleotides read TGTGCCAGCAGCGTAGGCGGGGGGGGTACCTCTGGAAACACCATATATTTT. It translates to CASSVGGGGTSGNTIYF. The rearrangement joins TRBV9 to TRBJ1-3; D may be TRBD1 (5 bases). The CDR3 covers 17 residues. Deletions cut 0 bases from V and 0 bases from J, with 13 bases between. CDR1 and CDR2 (germline): SGDLS, YYNGEE.

The V gene is TRBV6-1, the J gene TRBJ1-3; D remains ambiguous. The CDR3 runs to 17 residues. Looked up from germline, CDR1 is MNHNS and CDR2 is SASEGT. Trimming pared 2 bases from V and 0 bases from J, leaving 14 bases between. CDR3 protein: CASSEIGLLSSGNTIYF. The CDR3 DNA reads TGTGCCAGCAGTGAAATAGGACTCCTGAGCTCTGGAAACACCATATATTTT.

This clone was observed a few times. This chain connects TRBV23-1 to TRBJ1-4; 8 bases are shared with TRBD1. TRBV23-1 is an ORF for which the function is uncertain. The CDR3 is made up of 19 amino acids. J was trimmed by 8 bases and V by 0 bases; bases with no gene match: 17. Here the CDR3 DNA reads TGCGCCAGCAGTCAATCAAAGGTGGGACAGGATACCTGGGAGGAAAAACTGTTTTTT. It specifies CASSQSKVGQDTWEEKLFF.

A remark on this clone: Distinct nucleotide sequences in the sample also encode this CDR3. CDR3 sequence reads: CASSPGYGYTF. CDR3 nucleotide sequence: TGTGCCAGCAGCCCAGGGTATGGCTACACCTTC. The V call is TRBV27, the J call TRBJ1-2; TRBD1 might be the D (5 bases). The length of the CDR3 is 11 residues. The V gene's germline CDR1 is MNHEY and CDR2 SMNVEV (reference sequence). V was pared by 6 bases and J by 5 bases, with 7 bases between.